A selection of T cell receptor beta chains follows, all from one sample in a study of breast tumors, draining lymph nodes, adjacent tissues. TCRdb ran MiXCR on the multiplex PCR reads and lists one entry per CDR3 protein. The sample records over 10,000 distinct CDR3 sequences, 70% being singletons. Sequenced sample: tumor-adjacent breast tissue. The receptor set was obtained from a female donor with breast cancer. Some clones in this sample may be carry-over from other donors' samples. CDR3s include the opening cysteine and the closing phenylalanine or tryptophan. The order of the fields is V gene, clone size, J gene, CDR3 protein. Expanded clones get a size class; other rows say once, few or many, or leave the size out.

V gene: TRBV12-3/TRBV12-4; clone size: NA; J gene: TRBJ2-1; CDR3 protein: CASSFFGNEQFF
V gene: TRBV7-3; clone size: NA; J gene: TRBJ1-6; CDR3 protein: CASSLNRNSPLHF
V gene: TRBV27; clone size: many; J gene: TRBJ2-7; CDR3 protein: CASSFGQGLYEQYF
V gene: TRBV6-2/TRBV6-3; clone size: many; J gene: TRBJ2-7; CDR3 protein: CASSYILAGAYEQYF
V gene: TRBV6-5; clone size: many; J gene: TRBJ1-3; CDR3 protein: CASSYSPSSGNTIYF
V gene: TRBV6-2/TRBV6-3; clone size: NA; J gene: TRBJ1-2; CDR3 protein: CASSYSRDLKAYGYTF
V gene: TRBV5-1; clone size: NA; J gene: TRBJ2-1; CDR3 protein: CASSPGGTGGYNEQFF
V gene: TRBV19; clone size: NA; J gene: TRBJ2-5; CDR3 protein: CASSISAGKGTQYF
V gene: TRBV20-1; clone size: NA; J gene: TRBJ2-1; CDR3 protein: CSAKYGNEQFF
V gene: TRBV5-1; clone size: NA; J gene: TRBJ2-2; CDR3 protein: CASSVEGGPYTGELFF
V gene: TRBV20-1; clone size: NA; J gene: TRBJ2-3; CDR3 protein: CSARSGAGGTGTQYF
V gene: TRBV7-2; clone size: NA; J gene: TRBJ2-5; CDR3 protein: CASSLWSSGNQETQYF
V gene: TRBV7-2; clone size: NA; J gene: TRBJ2-1; CDR3 protein: CASSLEIYNEQFF
V gene: TRBV6-5; clone size: many; J gene: TRBJ2-2; CDR3 protein: CASTLDAAGELFF
V gene: TRBV5-6; clone size: NA; J gene: TRBJ1-2; CDR3 protein: CASSLGGGYTF
V gene: TRBV20-1; clone size: many; J gene: TRBJ1-4; CDR3 protein: CSATYRDGEKLFF
V gene: TRBV20-1; clone size: NA; J gene: TRBJ2-7; CDR3 protein: CSAQLAGGYEQYF
V gene: TRBV7-9; clone size: NA; J gene: TRBJ1-4; CDR3 protein: CASSLGAGTGEKLFF
V gene: TRBV6-1; clone size: NA; J gene: TRBJ1-6; CDR3 protein: CASSEAISHRDSPLHF
V gene: TRBV7-2; clone size: medium-sized; J gene: TRBJ2-5; CDR3 protein: CASSLTRQETQYF
V gene: TRBV19; clone size: many; J gene: TRBJ2-7; CDR3 protein: CEGGLAGVRPAYEQYF
V gene: TRBV20-1; clone size: NA; J gene: TRBJ2-3; CDR3 protein: CSARRLAGRETIISTDTQYF
V gene: TRBV7-2; clone size: NA; J gene: TRBJ2-5; CDR3 protein: CASSLGVSGPYF
V gene: TRBV5-1; clone size: NA; J gene: TRBJ1-6; CDR3 protein: CASSLGDSDRVLSPLHF
V gene: TRBV3-1; clone size: once; J gene: TRBJ2-7; CDR3 protein: CASSQRPYEQYF
V gene: TRBV7-7; clone size: medium-sized; J gene: TRBJ2-3; CDR3 protein: CASSLSSGTDTQYF
V gene: TRBV20-1; clone size: NA; J gene: TRBJ2-1; CDR3 protein: CSARDHPNLTGNEQFF
V gene: TRBV5-1; clone size: NA; J gene: TRBJ2-7; CDR3 protein: CASSRGQEQYF
V gene: TRBV5-1; clone size: NA; J gene: TRBJ2-7; CDR3 protein: CASSLGPGYEQYF
V gene: TRBV6-1; clone size: many; J gene: TRBJ2-7; CDR3 protein: CASSVERGEQYF
V gene: TRBV25-1; clone size: once; J gene: TRBJ1-2; CDR3 protein: CASSQGSWGRYGYTF
V gene: TRBV6-1; clone size: NA; J gene: TRBJ2-7; CDR3 protein: CASRRERHDYEQYF
V gene: TRBV28; clone size: NA; J gene: TRBJ2-5; CDR3 protein: CASSLDNALSTQYF
V gene: TRBV9; clone size: NA; J gene: TRBJ1-4; CDR3 protein: CASSVMEGGKLFF
V gene: TRBV7-2; clone size: once; J gene: TRBJ2-3; CDR3 protein: CASSLTPSTDTQYF
V gene: TRBV6-1; clone size: NA; J gene: TRBJ2-4; CDR3 protein: CASSRGVNIQYF
V gene: TRBV10-1; clone size: many; J gene: TRBJ2-3; CDR3 protein: CASSDPTSGRATDTQYF
V gene: TRBV6-6; clone size: NA; J gene: TRBJ2-7; CDR3 protein: CASSYAGYEQYF
V gene: TRBV7-8; clone size: NA; J gene: TRBJ2-3; CDR3 protein: CASSLFGTSGRRKRDTQYF
V gene: TRBV19; clone size: many; J gene: TRBJ2-6; CDR3 protein: CASSIERRPRSSGANVLTF
V gene: TRBV6-1; clone size: NA; J gene: TRBJ2-7; CDR3 protein: CASSEDRYHHTYEQYF
V gene: TRBV13; clone size: once; J gene: TRBJ1-4; CDR3 protein: CASSLSTNRGWEKLFF
V gene: TRBV20-1; clone size: large; J gene: TRBJ1-5; CDR3 protein: CSARGQDSNQPQHF
V gene: TRBV7-2; clone size: medium-sized; J gene: TRBJ2-7; CDR3 protein: CASTHSGGSYEQYF
V gene: TRBV5-4; clone size: NA; J gene: TRBJ2-3; CDR3 protein: CASSPGLAGALVDTQYF